These 22 T cell receptor beta chains came from one sample sequenced in a study of blood T cells in healthy people across ages. Together with a sample-barcoded 5' primer, a J-beta primer mix was included in a second PCR lasting roughly 7 to 11 cycles. In TCRdb, the 5' RACE reads were re-called with MiXCR into one record per CDR3 protein. The table lists 650,000 to 800,000 distinct CDR3 sequences, 44% of them singletons. The sample comprised blood. The receptors stem from a man in his sixties in good health.

The rearrangement links TRBV2 to TRBJ2-4, with TRBD2 matching 8 bases. Trimming took 1 base from V and 4 from J; bases not matched to a gene: 3. Germline CDR1 and CDR2: SNHLY and FYNNEI. CDR3 length: 15 amino acids. The CDR3 spells CASSEEGGGKNIQYF. The CDR3, as DNA: TGTGCCAGCAGTGAAGAAGGCGGGGGGAAAAACATTCAGTACTTC.

There are a few counts of this clonotype. The V and J genes are TRBV7-9 and TRBJ2-5, with D possibly TRBD2 on 5 matching bases. The CDR3 is 15 residues long. V lost 7 bases and J 3 bases, leaving 18 bases between the germline ends. Germline CDR1 is SEHNR and CDR2 is FQNEAQ (reference sequence). The CDR3 region has the DNA TGTGCCAGCACCAAAGGAGCTAACGGGGAAGAGACCCAGTACTTC. It codes for CASTKGANGEETQYF. The full variable domain, in which reference TRBV7-9 and TRBJ2-5 provide the parts outside the CDR3, is DTGVSQNPRHKITKRGQNVTFRCDPISEHNRLYWYRQTLGQGPEFLTYFQNEAQLEKSRLLSDRFSAERPKGSFSTLEIQRTEQGDSAMYLCASTKGANGEETQYFGPGTRLLVL.

The gene calls are TRBV6-2 or TRBV6-3 and TRBJ2-5; 8 nucleotides line up with TRBD1. The CDR3 extends over 15 amino acids. V lost 4 bases to trimming and J lost 7 bases; unmatched junction nucleotides: 11. Germline V CDR1 and CDR2: MNHEY, SVGEGT. The CDR3 DNA reads as TGTGCCAGCAGTTCCTGGGGGACAGGACATTGGACCCAGTACTTC. Amino acids: CASSSWGTGHWTQYF.

The chain is built from TRBV6-2 or TRBV6-3 and TRBJ2-5, with 10 positions matching TRBD2. The germline gives CDR1 MNHEY, CDR2 SVGEGT. Trimming at V came to 5 bases and at J to 5 bases, leaving 11 bases not matched to a gene. The CDR3 spans 16 residues. The CDR3 sequence is CASSPPTGLAVETQYF. DNA of the CDR3: TGTGCCAGCAGTCCCCCTACCGGACTAGCGGTTGAGACCCAGTACTTC.

This clonotype occurred many times. The rearrangement joins TRBV29-1 to TRBJ2-7; maybe TRBD2 (5 bases). This CDR3 contains 10 residues. V lost 4 bases and J lost 5, with 6 bases in between. Germline CDR1 is SQVTM and CDR2 is ANQGSEA. This CDR3 is CSVGGNEQYF. As DNA, the CDR3 is TGCAGCGTTGGAGGGAACGAGCAGTACTTC.

The rearrangement joins TRBV25-1 to TRBJ2-4, with D perhaps TRBD1 (7 bases). In germline, CDR1 is MGHDK, CDR2 SYGVNS. This CDR3 contains 17 residues. The germline V and J ends were trimmed by 1 base and 13 bases, with 26 bases remaining between them. The CDR3 loop is CASSELTRDRSYNEQYF. CDR3 coding DNA: TGTGCCAGCAGTGAATTGACTAGGGACAGATCCTACAATGAGCAGTACTTC. Supplemented by reference TRBV25-1 and TRBJ2-4, the full variable domain reads EADIYQTPRYLVIGTGKKITLECSQTMGHDKMYWYQQDPGMELHLIHYSYGVNSTEKGDLSSESTVSRIRTEHFPLTLESARPSHTSQYLCASSELTRDRSYNEQYFGAGTRLSVL.

In its sample, this clonotype ranks as medium-sized (0.01 to 0.1%). V is TRBV2 and J is TRBJ2-7; D gene ambiguous. The CDR3 contains 16 residues. Germline-derived CDR1 and CDR2 are SNHLY and FYNNEI. Trimming cost V 4 bases and J 5 bases, with 21 bases left between them. The CDR3 DNA reads TGTGCCAGCAGTGCGAACAGTCTCCCTTCTATCGACGAGCAGTACTTC. This encodes CASSANSLPSIDEQYF.

V is TRBV21-1 and J is TRBJ2-3; TRBD1, the table's D call, was not compared with the DNA. TRBV21-1 is a recognized pseudogene. The CDR3 contains 15 residues. CDR3 nucleotides: TGTGCCAGCAGCAAAGATCCGGGAAACGGGGATACGCAGTATTTT. It codes for CASSKDPGNGDTQYF.

The chain links TRBV7-2 to TRBJ1-5; D is unresolved. The germline V gene encodes CDR1 SGHTA and CDR2 FQGNSA. The CDR3 extends over 13 amino acids. V was cut by 1 base and J by 6 bases, with 7 bases left in between. This CDR3 reads CASSLGVSQPQHF. For the CDR3, the DNA is TGTGCCAGCAGCTTAGGAGTGAGTCAGCCCCAGCATTTT.

This clonotype has a handful of counts. V gene TRBV10-3 combines with J gene TRBJ2-5, with 10 positions matching TRBD2. Unmatched junction bases numbered 17, after V lost 8 bases and J lost 11 bases. The CDR3 is made up of 15 amino acids. Germline CDR1 reads ENHRY; CDR2 reads SYGVKD. The CDR3 DNA follows: TGTGCCATCTCTACTACGAGCGGGGGGGCTTTTGAGCAGTACTTC. Its translation: CAISTTSGGAFEQYF.

This chain links TRBV12-3 or TRBV12-4 with TRBJ2-5, with D possibly matching TRBD1 (5 bases). The CDR3 runs 15 residues. The ends were cut back, 7 bases at V and 11 bases at J, with 26 bases in the middle. The CDR3 sequence: CASTPHPQGVNEQYF. The CDR3 DNA follows: TGTGCCAGCACTCCTCATCCCCAGGGCGTTAATGAGCAGTACTTC.

The rearrangement uses TRBV3-1 and TRBJ1-2, with 8 nucleotides matching TRBD1. Germline loops: CDR1 LGHDT, CDR2 YNNKEL (reference sequence). With 1 base clipped from V and 0 bases from J, the junction kept 7 bases outside the gene matches. The length of the CDR3 is 17 residues. The DNA for the CDR3 is TGTGCCAGCAGCCAAGGGACAGGGCGACAAGCTAACTATGGCTACACCTTC. Translation gives CASSQGTGRQANYGYTF.

Here the CDR3 DNA reads TGTGCCAGCAGACAGACTAGCGGCTCATCCTACGAGCAGTACTTC. This encodes CASRQTSGSSYEQYF. The gene calls are TRBV12-3 or TRBV12-4 and TRBJ2-7; 9 nucleotides line up with TRBD2. This CDR3 has 15 amino acids. Trimming removed 6 bases from V and 1 base from J; junction bases left unmatched: 7.

This clonotype turned up a few times. The chain combines TRBV29-1 with TRBJ2-4; D not resolved. The J call is uncertain, as TRBJ2-5 better fits the DNA end. The CDR3 length is 11 residues. Germline assignment: CDR1 SQVTM and CDR2 ANQGSEA. The CDR3 spells CSGQPQETQYF. CDR3 nucleotide sequence: TGCAGCGGTCAACCACAGGAGACCCAGTACTTC.

This clonotype was observed at least ten times. This chain uses TRBV6-2 or TRBV6-3 with TRBJ2-7; no clear D gene. Trimming took 3 bases from V and 2 from J, leaving 11 bases between them. The CDR3 is 14 residues long. Germline values: CDR1 MNHEY, CDR2 SVGEGT. The CDR3 region is CASSYLDGPYEQYF. The CDR3 DNA reads as TGTGCCAGCAGTTATCTAGACGGCCCCTACGAGCAGTACTTC.

This chain uses TRBV3-1 with TRBJ1-6, with 9 bases lining up with TRBD1. This CDR3 region has 15 residues. J lost 8 bases, V lost 1 base, and 3 bases had no gene match. Germline-derived CDR1 and CDR2 are LGHDT and YNNKEL (reference sequence). This CDR3 reads CASSQGQGDYSPLHF. In DNA form, the CDR3 reads TGTGCCAGCAGCCAAGGACAGGGGGATTATTCACCCCTCCACTTT.

This clonotype was picked up a small number of times. The rearrangement uses TRBV20-1 and TRBJ2-7; D is unclear. CDR1 and CDR2 (germline): DFQATT, SNEGSKA (reference sequence). The CDR3 has 18 amino acids. Trimming shortened V by 0 bases and J by 3 bases, and 24 bases separated the two germline ends. This CDR3 reads CSARDRNFRKGRVYEQYF. The CDR3 DNA sequence: TGCAGTGCTAGAGATAGAAACTTCAGGAAGGGAAGAGTCTACGAGCAGTACTTC.

The rearrangement links TRBV13 to TRBJ2-3; D gene unclear. Looked up from germline, CDR1 is PRHDT and CDR2 is FYEKMQ (reference sequence). CDR3 size: 15 residues. V lost 1 base and J 5 bases, leaving 13 bases between the germline ends. CDR3 amino acids: CASSLASVPLDTQYF. The DNA of the CDR3 is TGTGCCAGCAGCTTAGCTTCGGTACCATTAGATACGCAGTATTTT.

This clonotype was seen a few times. A much larger clone differs from this one at a single base, so this may be a read error. The chain is built from TRBV7-3 and TRBJ1-2, with D possibly TRBD1 on 6 matching bases. The CDR3 covers 13 residues. Germline CDR1 and CDR2: SGHTA and FQGTGA. V was pared by 2 bases and J by 3 bases, with 7 bases between. The CDR3 bases are TGTGCCAGCAGCTTAGGACAGTACTATGGCTACACCTTC. Translated, it gives CASSLGQYYGYTF.

This clonotype was seen more than once but under ten times. The chain combines TRBV6-2 or TRBV6-3 with TRBJ2-7, with a weak D call TRBD2 (7 bases). The germline V gene encodes CDR1 MNHEY and CDR2 SVGEGT. V gave up 0 bases and J gave up 2 bases, with 14 bases separating them. This CDR3 is 16 amino acids long. CDR3 DNA: TGTGCCAGCAGTTACTCACTTGGCGGGGGCCCCTACGAGCAGTACTTC. It yields the protein CASSYSLGGGPYEQYF.

The sample holds a few counts of this clonotype. This rearrangement joins TRBV2 to TRBJ2-3, with 7 bases matching TRBD2. Germline assignment: CDR1 SNHLY and CDR2 FYNNEI. There are 16 residues in the CDR3. J was trimmed by 5 bases and V by 9 bases; bases with no gene match: 17. CDR3 nucleotide sequence: TGTGCCAGAGACTCACGGGACTATCGGAGTATAGATACGCAGTATTTT. Translating gives CARDSRDYRSIDTQYF.

The V call is TRBV4-1, the J call TRBJ2-7, with a tentative D call TRBD2 (6 bases). From germline, CDR1 is MGHRA and CDR2 YSYEKL. Trimming pared 3 bases from V and 1 base from J, leaving 13 bases between. This CDR3 is 15 amino acids long. CDR3 protein: CASSHEPGVSYEQYF. The CDR3 coding sequence is TGCGCCAGCAGCCATGAACCGGGGGTTTCCTACGAGCAGTACTTC.